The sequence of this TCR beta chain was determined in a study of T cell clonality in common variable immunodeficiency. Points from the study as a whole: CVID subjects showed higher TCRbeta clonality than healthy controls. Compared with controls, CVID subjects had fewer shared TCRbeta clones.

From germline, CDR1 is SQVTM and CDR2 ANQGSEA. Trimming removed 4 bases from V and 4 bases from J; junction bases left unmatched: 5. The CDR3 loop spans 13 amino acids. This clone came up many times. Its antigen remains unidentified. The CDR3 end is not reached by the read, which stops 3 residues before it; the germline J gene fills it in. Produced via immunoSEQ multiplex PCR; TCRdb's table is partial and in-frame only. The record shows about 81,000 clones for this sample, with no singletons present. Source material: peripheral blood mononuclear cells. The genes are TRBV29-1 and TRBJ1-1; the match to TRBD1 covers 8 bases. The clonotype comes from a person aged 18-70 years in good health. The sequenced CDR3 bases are TGCAGCGTTGGGCCCGGGACAGGCACTGAA. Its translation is CSVGPGTGTE. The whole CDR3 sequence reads CSVGPGTGTEAFF.